This T cell receptor (beta chain) was captured in a study of Ad26.COV2.S vaccination and SARS-CoV-2 variants. Repertoires were generated with immunoSEQ multiplex PCR, while TCRdb's copy carries only in-frame clones and drops some. Seen here are 120,000 to 150,000 clones, 80% to 90% observed once, and the top ten hold about 5%. This CDR3 has 14 residues. Germline CDR1 and CDR2: LGHDT and YNNKEL (reference sequence). J gave up 4 bases and V 6 bases, and 7 bases lay outside the gene matches. The sequence was obtained from a human donor who had recovered from COVID-19. The specimen was peripheral blood, collected after recovery from COVID-19. The chain recombines TRBV3-1 (or the pseudogene TRBV3-2) with TRBJ1-2; 8 bases map to TRBD1. The CDR3 bases are TGTGCCAGCAGACTCGGACAGGGAGCCTATGGCTACACCTTC. As protein: CASRLGQGAYGYTF.